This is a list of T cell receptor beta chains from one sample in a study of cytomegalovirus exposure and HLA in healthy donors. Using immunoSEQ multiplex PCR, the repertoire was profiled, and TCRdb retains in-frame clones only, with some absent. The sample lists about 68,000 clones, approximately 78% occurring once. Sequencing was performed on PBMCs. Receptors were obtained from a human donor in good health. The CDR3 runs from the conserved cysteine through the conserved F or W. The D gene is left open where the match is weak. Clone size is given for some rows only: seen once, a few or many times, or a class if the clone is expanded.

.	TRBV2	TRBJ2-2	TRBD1	TGTGCCAGCAGCACAGGGGCCGTTAACACCGGGGAGCTGTTTTTT	CASSTGAVNTGELFF
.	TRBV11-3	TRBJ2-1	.	TGTGCCAGCAGCTTAGGCCGGAGCTCCTACAATGAGCAGTTCTTC	CASSLGRSSYNEQFF
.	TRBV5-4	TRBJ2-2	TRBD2	TGTGCCAGCAGCAAGGGACTAGCGGGGGCCTTGAACACCGGGGAGCTGTTTTTT	CASSKGLAGALNTGELFF
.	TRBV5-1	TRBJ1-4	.	TGCGCCAGCAGCCCGACGGGGGATGAAAAACTGTTTTTT	CASSPTGDEKLFF
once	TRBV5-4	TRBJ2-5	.	TGTGCCAGCAGCTTCGACTTGTACCAAGAGACCCAGTACTTC	CASSFDLYQETQYF
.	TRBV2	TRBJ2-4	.	TGTGCCATCCAACTAGATATAGCCAAAAACATTCAGTACTTC	CAIQLDIAKNIQYF
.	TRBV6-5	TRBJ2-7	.	TGTGCCAGCAGTTACTCGGGAGGTAAGAAAATCTACGAGCAGTACTTC	CASSYSGGKKIYEQYF
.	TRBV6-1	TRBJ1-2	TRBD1	TGTGCCAGCAGAAAACAGGGGAGTGAAAGCTACACCTTC	CASRKQGSESYTF
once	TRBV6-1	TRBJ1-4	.	TGTGCCAGCAGTGATTTTGCCAGGAATGAAAAACTGTTTTTT	CASSDFARNEKLFF
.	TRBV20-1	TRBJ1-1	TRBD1	TGCAGTACCGACAGGGGTACTGAAGCTTTCTTT	CSTDRGTEAFF
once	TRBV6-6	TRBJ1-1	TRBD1	TGTGCCAGCAAGAGGGGGCAAACTGAAGCTTTCTTT	CASKRGQTEAFF
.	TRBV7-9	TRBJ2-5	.	TGTGCCAGCAGCTTAGCCGGGACACCCGACCAAGAGACCCAGTACTTC	CASSLAGTPDQETQYF
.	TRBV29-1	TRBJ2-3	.	TGCAGCGTTGCCCGGGACTTCACAGATACGCAGTATTTT	CSVARDFTDTQYF
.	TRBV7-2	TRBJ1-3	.	TGTGCCAGCAGAAACAGCGGAAACACCATATATTTT	CASRNSGNTIYF
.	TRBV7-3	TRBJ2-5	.	TGTGCCAGCAGCTTAAGTTATTCCGAGACCCAGTACTTC	CASSLSYSETQYF
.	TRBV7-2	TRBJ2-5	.	TGTGCCAGCAGCCCAGTCAGGGGAGAGACCCAGTACTTC	CASSPVRGETQYF
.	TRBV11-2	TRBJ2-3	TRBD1	TGTGCCAGCAGCCTATCCGGGACAGGGTTGACAGATACGCAGTATTTT	CASSLSGTGLTDTQYF
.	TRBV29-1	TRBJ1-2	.	TGCAGCGTTGTTATGGCCAGCCGACGGAGTGGCTACACCTTC	CSVVMASRRSGYTF
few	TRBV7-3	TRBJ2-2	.	TGTGCCAGCACCGTTCCCCCCGGGGAGCTGTTTTTT	CASTVPPGELFF
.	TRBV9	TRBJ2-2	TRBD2	TGTGCCAGCAGCGTTGGGGGGGGGAACACCGGGGAGCTGTTTTTT	CASSVGGGNTGELFF
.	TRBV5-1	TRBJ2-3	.	TGCGCCAGCAGCCCCACCCCGATTAGCGGTACCCCAGCAGATACGCAGTATTTT	CASSPTPISGTPADTQYF
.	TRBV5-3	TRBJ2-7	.	TGTGCCAGAAGCTCCTATTTGGGGAGGCGTTACTCCTACGAGCAGTACTTC	CARSSYLGRRYSYEQYF
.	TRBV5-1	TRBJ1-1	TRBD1	TGCGCCAGCAACCCCACAGGGGTGAACACTGAAGCTTTCTTT	CASNPTGVNTEAFF
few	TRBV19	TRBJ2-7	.	TGTGCCAGTAGTATCAAGAGTTCGCGGGGCGAGCAGTACTTC	CASSIKSSRGEQYF
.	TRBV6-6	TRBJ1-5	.	TGTGCCAGCAGTCCGGCGGGGGGCGACAATCAGCCCCAGCATTTT	CASSPAGGDNQPQHF
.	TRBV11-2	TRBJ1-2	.	TGTGCCAGCAGCTTAGATCCGGTTATCTATGGCTACACCTTC	CASSLDPVIYGYTF
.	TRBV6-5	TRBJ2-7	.	TGTGCCAGCTCACGGGCCAGGGCCTCTGAGCAGTACTTC	CASSRARASEQYF
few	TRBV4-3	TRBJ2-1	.	TGCGCCAGCAGCCAAGAGCATTTGTTCAGCTCCTACAATGAGCAGTTCTTC	CASSQEHLFSSYNEQFF
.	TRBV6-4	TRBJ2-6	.	TGTGCCAGCAGTGGCGCTCCGGGTTCTGGGGCCAACGTCCTGACTTTC	CASSGAPGSGANVLTF
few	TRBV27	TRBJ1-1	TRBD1	TGTGCCAGCCGTTACGGACAGGCCATGAACACTGAAGCTTTCTTT	CASRYGQAMNTEAFF
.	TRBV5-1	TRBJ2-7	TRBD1	TGCGCCAGCAGCCCGGGACAGGCGAACGAGCAGTACTTC	CASSPGQANEQYF
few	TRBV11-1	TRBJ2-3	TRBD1	TGTGCCAGCAGCGCACTATCGGGACAGCCCACAGATACGCAGTATTTT	CASSALSGQPTDTQYF
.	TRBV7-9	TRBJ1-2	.	TGTGCCAGCAGCCAGGGTAGAATAGACTATGGCTACACCTTC	CASSQGRIDYGYTF
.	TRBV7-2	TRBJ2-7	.	TGTGCCAGCAGCAGGGGGTCGGGCCCCCTCTACGAGCAGTACTTC	CASSRGSGPLYEQYF
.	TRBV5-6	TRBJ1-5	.	TGTGCCAGCAGCTTGTCCAGGGGAATTGCTAGCAATCAGCCCCAGCATTTT	CASSLSRGIASNQPQHF
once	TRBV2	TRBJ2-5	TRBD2	TGTGCCAGCAAGGCTAGCGGGGGTGGCGTAGAGACCCAGTACTTC	CASKASGGGVETQYF
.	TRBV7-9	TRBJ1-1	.	TGTGCCAGCAGCTTAGGTCCGGCCCGGGAAACTGAAGCTTTCTTT	CASSLGPARETEAFF
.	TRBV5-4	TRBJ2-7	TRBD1	TGTGCCAGCAGCGGGGGACAGGGGGCTTTCGCCTACGAGCAGTACTTC	CASSGGQGAFAYEQYF
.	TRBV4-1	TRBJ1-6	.	TGCGCCAGCAGCCAAGATGGACAGAATAATTCCCCCCTCCACTTT	CASSQDGQNNSPLHF
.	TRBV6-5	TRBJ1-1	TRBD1	TGTGCCAGCACCGGGACAGGGGGCTCTTGGACTGAAGCTTTCTTT	CASTGTGGSWTEAFF
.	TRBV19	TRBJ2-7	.	TGTGCCAGTAGTATCGGCCAGGCAGTGGCCTACGAGCAGTACTTC	CASSIGQAVAYEQYF
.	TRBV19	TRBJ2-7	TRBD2	TGTGCCAGTAGCAACGGGGGGGGCTTTTCCTACGAGCAGTACTTC	CASSNGGGFSYEQYF
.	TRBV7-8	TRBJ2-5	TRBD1	TGTGCCAGCAGCTCACCGGGACAGAAAAGAGAGACCCAGTACTTC	CASSSPGQKRETQYF
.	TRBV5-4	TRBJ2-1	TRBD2	TGTGCCAGCAGTTATTTAGCGGGGGGGTTGTGGAATGAGCAGTTCTTC	CASSYLAGGLWNEQFF
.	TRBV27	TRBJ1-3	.	TGTGCCAGCAGCTACAGGGAAGGAAACACCATATATTTT	CASSYREGNTIYF
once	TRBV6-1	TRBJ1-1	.	TGTGCCAGCCGTCACCTAATGAACACTGAAGCTTTCTTT	CASRHLMNTEAFF
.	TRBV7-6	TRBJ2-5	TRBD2	TGTGCCAGCAGCTTAGGCGGGACTAGCGGCCAAGAGACCCAGTACTTC	CASSLGGTSGQETQYF
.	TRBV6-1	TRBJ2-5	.	TGTGCCAGCAGTGAAGCGCGGGTATCGGAGACCCAGTACTTC	CASSEARVSETQYF
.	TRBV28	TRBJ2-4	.	TGTGCCAGCAACTACGGAGGAGCCCCTCAGTACTTC	CASNYGGAPQYF
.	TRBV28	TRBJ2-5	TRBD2	TGTGCCAGCAGTTTAACCAGCGGGGGGAGATTCCAAGAGACCCAGTACTTC	CASSLTSGGRFQETQYF
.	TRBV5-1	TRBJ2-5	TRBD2	TGCGCCAGCAGCTCGGGCCGGGGGGTCCAAGAGACCCAGTACTTC	CASSSGRGVQETQYF
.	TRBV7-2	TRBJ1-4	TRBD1	TGTGCCAGCAGCCTACAGACAGGGGTGGTAGAAAAACTGTTTTTT	CASSLQTGVVEKLFF